The 29 T cell receptor beta chains listed next were all sequenced from one sample in a study of T cell responses to AZD1222 COVID-19 vaccine. Measured with immunoSEQ multiplex PCR; TCRdb has only the in-frame clones, and not every one. The profile shows 200,000 or so clones, about 91% of them singletons. The sequencing here drew on peripheral blood, taken on day 0 of AZD1222 vaccination. These receptors originate from an adult in good health.

This clone was seen more than once but under ten times. This chain joins TRBV12-3 or TRBV12-4 and TRBJ1-2; maybe TRBD1 (6 bases). The CDR3 runs 12 residues. The V and J ends lost 5 bases and 8 bases respectively, with 12 bases between them. In DNA form, the CDR3 reads TGTGCCAGCAGTGCAAGGGGGAGCGGCTACACCTTC. This codes for CASSARGSGYTF.

The V call is TRBV6-5, the J call TRBJ1-2; no clear D gene. Germline values: CDR1 MNHEY, CDR2 SVGAGI. The CDR3 spans 12 residues. The CDR3 sequence is CASRVGNYGYTF. For the CDR3, the DNA is TGTGCATCCCGCGTGGGCAACTATGGCTACACCTTC.

The chain has TRBV5-1 and TRBJ2-7; no firm D call. The germline V and J ends were trimmed by 3 bases and 2 bases, with 18 bases remaining between them. The CDR3 is 16 residues long. The germline gives CDR1 SGHRS, CDR2 YFSETQ. CDR3 coding DNA: TGCGCCAGCAGCTCCCCCCGGGTCGGTCCGGCCTACGAGCAGTACTTC. Translated: CASSSPRVGPAYEQYF.

The gene calls are TRBV6-5 and TRBJ2-7, with 9 bases fitting TRBD2. V dropped 8 bases and J dropped 0; count of bases not matched to a gene: 2. The CDR3 length is 13 residues. Per germline, CDR1 MNHEY and CDR2 SVGAGI. The CDR3 DNA follows: TGTGCCAGCGGAGCGGGGGGCTCCTACGAGCAGTACTTC. Protein: CASGAGGSYEQYF.

The rearrangement links TRBV5-1 to TRBJ1-2; 10 nucleotides align to TRBD1. Germline V lookup: CDR1 SGHRS, CDR2 YFSETQ. J gave up 6 bases and V 4 bases, and 3 bases lay outside the gene matches. The CDR3 consists of 13 residues. CDR3 sequence: CASSPGQGNGYTF. CDR3 in DNA: TGCGCCAGCAGCCCGGGACAGGGGAATGGCTACACCTTC.

This chain joins TRBV10-3 and TRBJ2-5; possibly TRBD2 for D (7 bases). Looked up from germline, CDR1 is ENHRY and CDR2 is SYGVKD. The CDR3 has 14 amino acids. V was shortened by 6 bases and J by 4 bases, with 15 bases between the two germline ends. The DNA for the CDR3 is TGTGCCATCAGCACCCAGGGAGGGGGAGAGACCCAGTACTTC. It specifies CAISTQGGGETQYF.

This rearrangement joins TRBV25-1 to TRBJ1-2, with unresolved D. The CDR3 contains 12 residues. In germline, CDR1 is MGHDK, CDR2 SYGVNS. V was shortened by 4 bases and J by 3 bases, with 6 bases between the two germline ends. CDR3 sequence: CASSALHYGYTF. CDR3 nucleotide sequence: TGTGCCAGCAGTGCCCTGCACTATGGCTACACCTTC.

This clone has a single count. The chain combines TRBV29-1 with TRBJ1-1; maybe TRBD1 (6 bases). The CDR3 loop spans 13 amino acids. CDR1 is SQVTM and CDR2 is ANQGSEA in the germline V gene. CDR3 loop: CSGGVGLNTEAFF. DNA for the CDR3: TGCAGTGGGGGCGTAGGATTGAACACTGAAGCTTTCTTT.

V usage is TRBV12-3 or TRBV12-4 and J usage is TRBJ1-2; the D is unclear. The length of the CDR3 is 13 residues. Between the trimmed V and J ends, which lost 6 bases and 6 bases, there was a span of 14 bases. CDR3 nucleotide sequence: TGTGCCAGCAGCCCGATGAGGGCACATGGCTACACCTTC. This translates into CASSPMRAHGYTF.

The chain links TRBV6-5 to TRBJ2-3, with 10 bases matching TRBD2. Unmatched junction bases numbered 4, after V lost 7 bases and J lost 0 bases. The CDR3 spans 15 residues. From germline, CDR1 is MNHEY and CDR2 SVGAGI. CDR3 coding DNA: TGTGCCAGCACTCTAGCGGGGGCGAGCACAGATACGCAGTATTTT. Protein: CASTLAGASTDTQYF.

The chain couples TRBV4-2 to TRBJ1-1; tentative D call: TRBD1 (6 bases). V gave up 1 base and J gave up 1 base, with 16 bases separating them. Germline values: CDR1 LGHNA, CDR2 YNFKEQ. This CDR3 comprises 17 residues. CDR3 region: CASSQGGARGSNTEAFF. CDR3 DNA sequence: TGTGCCAGCAGCCAAGGGGGGGCCAGGGGATCGAACACTGAAGCTTTCTTT.

This clone was detected a few times. This chain links TRBV6-2 or TRBV6-3 with TRBJ2-5; TRBD2 aligns across 13 bases. CDR1 and CDR2 (germline): MNHEY, SVGEGT. The CDR3 extends over 18 amino acids. V lost 4 bases and J lost 1; bases outside the gene matches: 9. The CDR3 DNA sequence: TGTGCCAGCAGTTCGCGAATGGGACTAGCGGGGCGCCAAGAGACCCAGTACTTC. This codes for CASSSRMGLAGRQETQYF.

This rearrangement joins TRBV2 to TRBJ1-2, with D possibly being TRBD1 (5 bases). The CDR3 is 12 amino acids. V lost 7 bases and J 3 bases, leaving 9 bases between the germline ends. Germline CDR1 reads SNHLY; CDR2 reads FYNNEI. The DNA of the CDR3 is TGTGCCAGCAAGGGAGGGGACTATGGCTACACCTTC. Protein: CASKGGDYGYTF. The full variable domain, its missing parts supplied by reference TRBV2 and TRBJ1-2, is EPEVTQTPSHQVTQMGQEVILRCVPISNHLYFYWYRQILGQKVEFLVSFYNNEISEKSEIFDDQFSVERPDGSNFTLKIRSTKLEDSAMYFCASKGGDYGYTFGSGTRLTVV.

This clone was counted once. This sequence joins TRBV9 and TRBJ2-5, with D tentatively TRBD1 (6 bases). The CDR3 is made up of 16 amino acids. The germline V gene encodes CDR1 SGDLS and CDR2 YYNGEE. V dropped 3 bases and J dropped 1 base, with 16 bases sitting between them. CDR3 sequence (DNA): TGTGCCAGCAGCGGAACAGGGATTGGGGTCCAAGAGACCCAGTACTTC. Residues: CASSGTGIGVQETQYF.

The chain couples TRBV30 to TRBJ1-5; 7 nucleotides line up with TRBD1. This CDR3 spans 15 amino acids. V gave up 0 bases and J gave up 2 bases; unmatched junction bases: 4. Germline V lookup: CDR1 GTSNPN, CDR2 SVGIG (reference sequence). CDR3 in amino acids: CAWSVSQGGNQPQHF. CDR3 DNA: TGTGCCTGGAGTGTATCGCAGGGGGGCAATCAGCCCCAGCATTTT.

The chain combines TRBV4-2 with TRBJ2-3; D is tentatively TRBD1 or TRBD2 (5 bases each). CDR3 length: 16 amino acids. Germline V CDR1 and CDR2: LGHNA, YNFKEQ. The V end lost 3 bases, the J end lost 0 bases, and 13 bases lay between the germline ends. DNA for the CDR3: TGTGCCAGCAGCCATGCCGGGACCCTTAGCACAGATACGCAGTATTTT. Protein: CASSHAGTLSTDTQYF.

CDR3 amino acids: CASSYSDRAQAFF. The CDR3, as DNA: TGTGCCAGCAGTTACTCTGACAGGGCACAAGCTTTCTTT. V usage is TRBV6-5 and J usage is TRBJ1-1, with 7 positions matching TRBD1. V was pared by 0 bases and J by 9 bases, with 4 bases of the junction left unmatched. Looked up from germline, CDR1 is MNHEY and CDR2 is SVGAGI. The CDR3 runs 13 residues.

The chain is built from TRBV30 and TRBJ2-7, with D tentatively TRBD1 (5 bases). The CDR3 runs to 13 residues. Germline CDR1 and CDR2: GTSNPN and SVGIG (reference sequence). The V gene lost 3 bases and the J gene lost 2 bases, with 11 bases spanning the gap. CDR3 sequence reads: CAWSPDSPYEQYF. The CDR3 nucleotides are TGTGCCTGGAGCCCTGACAGTCCCTACGAGCAGTACTTC.

The gene calls are TRBV9 and TRBJ2-1; 10 bases line up with TRBD2. The CDR3 loop spans 16 amino acids. Trimming cost V 0 bases and J 5 bases; bases outside gene matches: 5. Germline CDR1 is SGDLS and CDR2 is YYNGEE. The CDR3: CASSVEPSGGDNEQFF. The CDR3, as DNA: TGTGCCAGCAGCGTAGAGCCTAGCGGGGGAGACAATGAGCAGTTCTTC.

The chain couples TRBV27 to TRBJ1-6; D unresolved. CDR1 and CDR2 from the germline V gene are MNHEY and SMNVEV (reference sequence). CDR3 length: 13 residues. V was trimmed by 5 bases and J by 7 bases, leaving 9 bases between them. This CDR3 reads CASSPDRNSPLHF. The CDR3 region has the DNA TGTGCCAGCAGTCCCGACCGGAATTCACCCCTCCACTTT.

The genes are TRBV3-1 (or the pseudogene TRBV3-2) and TRBJ1-6; 9 bases map to TRBD1. Germline-derived CDR1 and CDR2 are LGHDT and YNNKEL (reference sequence). The CDR3 has 14 residues. Losses at the gene ends were 10 bases for V and 8 bases for J; bases not matched to a gene: 9. The chain's CDR3 is CATSRDRVDSPLHF. CDR3 nucleotides: TGTGCCACCTCGAGGGACAGGGTAGATTCACCCCTCCACTTT.

The chain carries TRBV11-1 and TRBJ2-3, with D uncertain. The CDR3 is 15 amino acids. V was pared by 2 bases and J by 1 base, with 10 bases between. CDR1 is SGHAT, CDR2 FQDESV, per germline (reference sequence). CDR3 loop: CASSLRQVGTDTQYF. As DNA, the CDR3 is TGTGCCAGCAGCTTAAGGCAGGTTGGCACAGATACGCAGTATTTT.

As for this clone: Within the sample, other DNA sequences also encode this same CDR3. V and J are TRBV28 and TRBJ1-2; D is perhaps TRBD1 (5 bases). Germline-derived CDR1 and CDR2 are MDHEN and SYDVKM. This CDR3 spans 12 amino acids. Deletions cut 3 bases from V and 6 bases from J, with 8 bases between. This CDR3 reads CASSFGGDGYTF. The DNA of the CDR3 is TGTGCCAGCAGTTTTGGGGGGGATGGCTACACCTTC.

This sequence joins TRBV27 and TRBJ2-1; TRBD1 agrees at 7 bases. This CDR3 contains 14 residues. The J segment lost 2 bases and the V segment lost 7 bases, leaving 5 bases of the junction unmatched. Germline values: CDR1 MNHEY, CDR2 SMNVEV (reference sequence). As DNA, the CDR3 is TGTGCCAGCACGACAGGGAAGGCCTACAATGAGCAGTTCTTC. It yields the protein CASTTGKAYNEQFF.

This chain links TRBV5-1 with TRBJ1-1; the D gene is possibly TRBD1 (5 bases). The CDR3 is 16 amino acids. CDR1 is SGHRS, CDR2 YFSETQ, per germline. Trimming left V 4 bases short and J 4 bases short, with 20 bases between. The CDR3 DNA reads as TGCGCCAGCAGCCCAGGCGAGGGGAGGTTGGGCACTGAAGCTTTCTTT. Translation: CASSPGEGRLGTEAFF.

The CDR3 is CASSQDNLGETEAFF. In DNA, the CDR3 is TGCGCCAGCAGCCAAGATAATTTGGGGGAAACTGAAGCTTTCTTT. The chain combines TRBV4-3 with TRBJ1-1; a possible D gene is TRBD1 (5 bases). The CDR3 sequence is 15 residues long. CDR1 and CDR2 (germline): LGHNA, YSLEER. The V end lost 0 bases, the J end lost 5 bases, and 13 bases lay between the germline ends.

The chain carries TRBV30 and TRBJ1-2, with TRBD1 matching 9 bases. Germline loops: CDR1 GTSNPN, CDR2 SVGIG (reference sequence). V trimming: 7 bases; J trimming: 6 bases; junction bases outside the gene matches: 9. The CDR3 is 13 residues long. CDR3 residues: CAFYRDREHGYTF. CDR3 bases: TGTGCCTTCTATCGGGACAGGGAGCATGGCTACACCTTC.

The rearrangement links TRBV12-3 or TRBV12-4 to TRBJ2-7; weak D call: TRBD2 (6 bases). Trimming shortened V by 6 bases and J by 11 bases, and 20 bases separated the two germline ends. The CDR3 is 13 amino acids. The DNA for the CDR3 is TGTGCCAGCAGAGCACACCCGGGAGCCAAGGAGTACTTC. It is translated as CASRAHPGAKEYF.

The V call is TRBV5-1, the J call TRBJ2-3; D possibly matches TRBD1 or TRBD2 (5 bases each). Germline CDR1 is SGHRS and CDR2 is YFSETQ. CDR3 length equals 13 residues. Trimming left V 0 bases short and J 5 bases short, with 7 bases between. CDR3 sequence: CASSLVGGDTQYF. CDR3 DNA sequence: TGCGCCAGCAGCTTGGTTGGGGGAGATACGCAGTATTTT.